This T cell receptor (beta chain) was observed in a study of T cell responses to AZD1222 COVID-19 vaccine. Across the whole study: Pooling covered second doses at about 4 or about 12 weeks. Whole-study results and caveats: No day 14 peak samples; only post-peak repertoires were characterized. With two AZD1222 doses given, Spike-specific TCR breadth and depth both rose.

Points on this clone: Its antigen remains unknown.

The CDR3 runs to 15 residues. Deletions cut 0 bases from V and 1 base from J, with 9 bases between. Germline CDR1 is SGHTA and CDR2 is FQGNSA. The table came from immunoSEQ multiplex PCR; TCRdb's copy has only in-frame clones and leaves some out. Of about 67,000 clones in the sample, roughly 80% were seen once. The sequence was collected from an adult in good health. V and J are TRBV7-2 and TRBJ1-2; D ambiguous. The source was peripheral blood, collected on day 0 of AZD1222 vaccination. CDR3 in amino acids: CASSLARRSNYGYTF. Here the CDR3 DNA reads TGTGCCAGCAGCTTAGCGCGACGGAGTAACTATGGCTACACCTTC.